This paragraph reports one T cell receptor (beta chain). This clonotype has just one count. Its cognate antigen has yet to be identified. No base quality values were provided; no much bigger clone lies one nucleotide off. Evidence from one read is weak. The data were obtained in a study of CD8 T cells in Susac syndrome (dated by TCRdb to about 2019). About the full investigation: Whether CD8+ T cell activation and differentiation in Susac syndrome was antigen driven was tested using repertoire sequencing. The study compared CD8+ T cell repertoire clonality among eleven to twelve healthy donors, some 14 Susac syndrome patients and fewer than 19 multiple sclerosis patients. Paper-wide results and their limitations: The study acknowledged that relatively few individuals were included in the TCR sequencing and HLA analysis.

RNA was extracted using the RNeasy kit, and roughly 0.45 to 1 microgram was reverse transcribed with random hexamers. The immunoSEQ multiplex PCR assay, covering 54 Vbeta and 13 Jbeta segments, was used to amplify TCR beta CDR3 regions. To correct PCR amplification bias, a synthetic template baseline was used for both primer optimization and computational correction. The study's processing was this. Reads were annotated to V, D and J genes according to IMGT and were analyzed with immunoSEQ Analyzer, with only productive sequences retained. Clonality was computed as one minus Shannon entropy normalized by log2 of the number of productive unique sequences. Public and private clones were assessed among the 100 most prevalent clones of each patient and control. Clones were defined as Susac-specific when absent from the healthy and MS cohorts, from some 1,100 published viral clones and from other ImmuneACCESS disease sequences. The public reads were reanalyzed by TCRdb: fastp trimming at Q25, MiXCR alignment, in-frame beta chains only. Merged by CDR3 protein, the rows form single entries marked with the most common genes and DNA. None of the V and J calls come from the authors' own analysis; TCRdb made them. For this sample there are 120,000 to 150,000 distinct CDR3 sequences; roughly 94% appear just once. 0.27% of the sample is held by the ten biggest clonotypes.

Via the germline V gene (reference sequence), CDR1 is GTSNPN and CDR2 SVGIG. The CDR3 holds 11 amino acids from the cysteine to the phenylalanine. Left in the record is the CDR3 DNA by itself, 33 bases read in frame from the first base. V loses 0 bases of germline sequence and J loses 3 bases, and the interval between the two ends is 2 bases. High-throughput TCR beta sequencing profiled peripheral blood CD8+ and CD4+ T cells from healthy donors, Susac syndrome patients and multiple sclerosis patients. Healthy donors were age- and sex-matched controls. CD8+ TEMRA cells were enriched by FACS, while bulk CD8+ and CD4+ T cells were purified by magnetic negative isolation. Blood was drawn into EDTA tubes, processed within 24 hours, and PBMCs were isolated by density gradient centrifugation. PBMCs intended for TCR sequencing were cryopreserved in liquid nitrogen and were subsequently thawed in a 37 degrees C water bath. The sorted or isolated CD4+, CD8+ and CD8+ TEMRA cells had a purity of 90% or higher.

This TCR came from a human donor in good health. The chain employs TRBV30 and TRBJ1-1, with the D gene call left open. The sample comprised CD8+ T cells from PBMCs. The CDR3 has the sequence CAWSVDTEAFF. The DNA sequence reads TGTGCCTGGAGTGTGGACACTGAAGCTTTCTTT.